Sequencing of this T cell receptor (beta chain) was carried out in a study of blood T cell repertoires in COVID-19. The CDR3 consists of 13 residues. V was clipped by 5 bases and J by 4 bases, with 11 bases between them. CDR1 is SEHNR and CDR2 is FQNEAQ in the germline V gene (reference sequence). The table came from immunoSEQ multiplex PCR; TCRdb's copy has only in-frame clones and leaves some out. Of fewer than 130,000 clones in the sample, 88% are singletons; the top ten hold approximately 3.5%. This TCR came from a woman in her 50s with acute or convalescent COVID-19. The V gene is TRBV7-9, the J gene TRBJ1-2; D unresolved. The source material was peripheral blood. DNA for the CDR3: TGTGCCAGCAGCCCGGGGAATTCCTATGGCTACACCTTC. Amino acid sequence: CASSPGNSYGYTF.